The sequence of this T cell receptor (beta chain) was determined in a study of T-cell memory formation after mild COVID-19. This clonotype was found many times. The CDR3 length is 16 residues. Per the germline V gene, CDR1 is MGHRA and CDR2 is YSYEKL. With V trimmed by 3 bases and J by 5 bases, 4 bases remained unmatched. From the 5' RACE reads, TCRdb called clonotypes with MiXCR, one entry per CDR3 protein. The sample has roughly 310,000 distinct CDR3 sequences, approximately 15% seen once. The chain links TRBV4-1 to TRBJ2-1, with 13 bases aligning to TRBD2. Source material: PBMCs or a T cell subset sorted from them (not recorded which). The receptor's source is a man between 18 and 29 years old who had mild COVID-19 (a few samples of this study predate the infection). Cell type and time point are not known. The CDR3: CASSQPLAGGHNEQFF. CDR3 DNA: TGCGCCAGCAGCCAGCCACTAGCGGGGGGGCACAATGAGCAGTTCTTC.